This T cell receptor beta chain is drawn from a study of spatial heterogeneity in lung cancer. Time point noted: sample taken at primary tumor resection. In each case, whole RNA from tumor, nontumor lung or frozen PBMC was sequenced unsorted. Around 70 TRACERx patients with early, untreated non-small cell lung cancer donated samples. Individual TCR cDNA molecules each bore their own unique molecular identifier. TCRdb re-called the 5' RACE reads through MiXCR, storing one row per CDR3 protein. The profile covers 30,000 to 50,000 distinct CDR3 sequences, with roughly 5.8% appearing a single time and more than 9% taken by the ten largest. Per germline, CDR1 LGHDT and CDR2 YNNKEL (reference sequence). This CDR3 is built from 13 residues. Trimming stripped 4 bases from V and 7 bases from J, with 13 bases between.

The sequences come from PBMCs, collected at surgery. The clonotype originates from a male donor with early-stage non-small cell lung cancer. The gene calls are TRBV3-1 and TRBJ2-5; a possible D gene is TRBD2 (6 bases). CDR3 DNA sequence: TGTGCCAGCAGCCCCGGGGGAAGGGGGACCCAGTACTTC. It encodes CASSPGGRGTQYF.